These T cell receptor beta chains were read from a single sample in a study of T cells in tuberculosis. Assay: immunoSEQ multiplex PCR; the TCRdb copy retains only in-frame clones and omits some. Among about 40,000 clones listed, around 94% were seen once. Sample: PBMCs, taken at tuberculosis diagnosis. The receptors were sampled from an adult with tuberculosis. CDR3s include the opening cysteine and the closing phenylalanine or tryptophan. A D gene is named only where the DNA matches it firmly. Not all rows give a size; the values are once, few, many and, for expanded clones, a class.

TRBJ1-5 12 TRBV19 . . CASSYSNQPQHF TGTGCCAGTAGCTATAGCAATCAGCCCCAGCATTTT
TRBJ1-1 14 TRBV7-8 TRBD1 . CASSLGNTGGRRFF TGTGCCAGCAGCTTAGGTAATACAGGGGGCCGACGTTTCTTT
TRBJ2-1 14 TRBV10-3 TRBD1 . CAISESGQGYEQFF TGTGCCATCAGTGAGTCAGGACAGGGGTATGAGCAGTTCTTC
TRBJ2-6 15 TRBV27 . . CASSLYGSGANVLTF TGTGCCAGCAGTTTATACGGGTCTGGGGCCAACGTCCTGACTTTC
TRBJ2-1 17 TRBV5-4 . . CASSSRSGAVTHNEQFF TGTGCCAGCAGCTCGCGATCAGGGGCCGTAACTCACAATGAGCAGTTCTTC
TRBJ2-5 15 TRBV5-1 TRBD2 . CASSLAGGSRETQYF TGCGCCAGCAGCTTGGCTGGCGGGAGTAGGGAGACCCAGTACTTC
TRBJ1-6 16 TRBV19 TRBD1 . CASSTQGTAYNSPLHF TGTGCCAGTAGCACACAAGGGACAGCTTATAATTCACCCCTCCACTTT
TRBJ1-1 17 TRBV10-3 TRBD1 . CAISGSRRTGLHTEAFF TGTGCCATCAGTGGATCCCGCCGGACAGGATTGCACACTGAAGCTTTCTTT
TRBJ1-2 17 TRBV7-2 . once CASSSVGLNRANYGYTF TGTGCCAGCAGCTCCGTAGGCCTAAACAGGGCTAACTATGGCTACACCTTC
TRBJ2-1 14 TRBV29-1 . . CSVDGRSSYNEQFF TGCAGCGTTGATGGCCGAAGCTCCTACAATGAGCAGTTCTTC
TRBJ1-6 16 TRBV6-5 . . CASSYFTTGFGSPLHF TGTGCCAGCAGTTACTTTACCACAGGGTTCGGTTCACCCCTCCACTTT
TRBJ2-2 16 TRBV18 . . CASSQSGQLNTGELFF TGTGCCAGCTCACAATCAGGACAGTTGAACACCGGGGAGCTGTTTTTT
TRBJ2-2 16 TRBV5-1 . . CASSLSSQSNTGELFF TGCGCCAGCAGCTTGTCGTCACAGTCGAACACCGGGGAGCTGTTTTTT
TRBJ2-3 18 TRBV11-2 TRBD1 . CASTLDRAIVTSTDTQYF TGTGCCAGCACCCTCGACAGGGCCATCGTGACTAGCACAGATACGCAGTATTTT